The rows below give T cell receptor beta chains drawn from one sample of a study. Each CDR3 protein is one row after TCRdb ran MiXCR on the 5' RACE reads. The sample contains about 7,200 distinct CDR3 sequences, 40% of which appear only once. The sequenced sample was memory CD4+ T cells sorted from blood. The receptors were sampled from a female donor with breast cancer. CDR3s include the opening cysteine and the closing phenylalanine or tryptophan. D genes are given only for firm matches. Clone size is given for some rows only: seen once, a few or many times, or a class if the clone is expanded.

j_call | clone_size | d_call | v_call | cdr3_aa | cdr3_nt
TRBJ1-1 | . | . | TRBV6-4 | CASSANTVNTEAFF | TGTGCCAGCAGTGCCAACACTGTGAACACTGAAGCTTTCTTT
TRBJ2-3 | . | . | TRBV7-3 | CASRRSESTNTQYF | TGTGCCAGCAGGCGCTCTGAAAGCACAAATACGCAGTATTTT
TRBJ2-1 | few | TRBD1 | TRBV20-1 | CSAIQGSSYNEQFF | TGCAGTGCTATACAGGGGAGCTCCTACAATGAGCAGTTCTTC
TRBJ2-7 | few | . | TRBV7-9 | CASSLEGKLYEQYF | TGTGCCAGCAGCTTAGAGGGAAAACTCTACGAGCAGTACTTC
TRBJ1-1 | . | TRBD1 | TRBV5-4 | CASGLGQGNTEAFF | TGTGCCAGCGGCTTGGGACAGGGGAACACTGAAGCTTTCTTT
TRBJ1-5 | . | . | TRBV7-9 | CASSLGGPARPQHF | TGTGCCAGCAGCTTAGGTGGGCCCGCCAGGCCCCAGCATTTT
TRBJ2-7 | few | TRBD1 | TRBV20-1 | CSARDPLGDRGDEQYF | TGCAGTGCTAGAGACCCCCTGGGGGACAGGGGCGACGAGCAGTACTTC
TRBJ2-1 | few | . | TRBV24-1 | CATSDPANEQFF | TGTGCCACCAGTGATCCTGCCAATGAGCAGTTCTTC
TRBJ2-3 | . | . | TRBV3-1 | CASSPQGFSQYF | TGTGCCAGCAGTCCGCAGGGTTTTTCTCAGTATTTT
TRBJ1-6 | . | . | TRBV6-1 | CASSAGPYNSPLHF | TGTGCCAGCAGTGCGGGGCCCTATAATTCACCCCTCCACTTT
TRBJ1-3 | few | . | TRBV6-5 | CASRTGNSGNTIYF | TGTGCCAGCAGAACAGGGAATTCTGGAAACACCATATATTTT
TRBJ2-1 | once | . | TRBV6-2/TRBV6-3 | CASSGPYNEQFF | TGTGCCAGCAGCGGACCATACAATGAGCAGTTCTTC
TRBJ2-5 | . | TRBD2 | TRBV20-1 | CSALSGTKRYQETQYF | TGCAGTGCTCTTAGCGGGACCAAGAGGTACCAAGAGACCCAGTACTTC
TRBJ1-5 | . | TRBD1 | TRBV20-1 | CSAIPGTDNQPQHF | TGCAGTGCCATACCCGGGACAGACAATCAGCCCCAGCATTTT
TRBJ2-3 | medium-sized | . | TRBV9 | CASSVLGAASTDTQYF | TGTGCCAGCAGCGTATTGGGGGCAGCGTCCACAGATACGCAGTATTTT
TRBJ1-2 | . | TRBD1 | TRBV20-1 | CSARGTGREDYGYTF | TGCAGCGCTAGAGGGACAGGGAGAGAGGACTATGGCTACACCTTC
TRBJ1-5 | few | TRBD1 | TRBV7-9 | CASDRGDQPQHF | TGTGCCAGCGACAGGGGGGATCAGCCCCAGCATTTT
TRBJ1-5 | . | . | TRBV2 | CASRAQGNQPQHF | TGTGCCAGCAGAGCGCAGGGCAATCAGCCCCAGCATTTT
TRBJ2-5 | . | . | TRBV12-3/TRBV12-4 | CASSFKETQYF | TGTGCCAGCAGTTTTAAGGAGACCCAGTACTTC
TRBJ1-2 | . | TRBD1 | TRBV7-2 | CASSVTTGLSYGYTF | TGTGCCAGCAGCGTAACGACAGGGTTATCCTATGGCTACACCTTC
TRBJ2-1 | few | TRBD2 | TRBV4-3 | CASSQGAGLAAYNEQFF | TGCGCCAGCAGCCAGGGGGCAGGACTAGCGGCCTACAATGAGCAGTTCTTC
TRBJ2-1 | . | . | TRBV29-1 | CSVGGLYNEQFF | TGCAGCGTAGGGGGACTATACAATGAGCAGTTCTTC
TRBJ1-3 | few | . | TRBV7-9 | CASSLTGDTIYF | TGTGCCAGCAGCTTGACGGGTGACACCATATATTTT
TRBJ1-2 | medium-sized | . | TRBV15 | CATSSYGGSYGYTF | TGTGCCACCAGCAGTTACGGGGGGTCCTATGGCTACACCTTC
TRBJ2-3 | . | TRBD2 | TRBV6-6 | CASIFSGSTDTQYF | TGTGCCAGCATTTTTAGCGGGAGCACAGATACGCAGTATTTT
TRBJ2-1 | . | TRBD2 | TRBV15 | CASSRASGGENEQFF | TGTGCCTCCAGCAGAGCCAGCGGGGGAGAGAATGAGCAGTTCTTC
TRBJ1-5 | . | TRBD1 | TRBV18 | CASSPQGAGDQPQHF | TGTGCCAGCTCACCGCAGGGGGCTGGGGATCAGCCCCAGCATTTT
TRBJ2-2 | once | . | TRBV27 | CASSPTTGPLTGELFF | TGTGCCAGCAGTCCCACCACCGGGCCGCTCACCGGGGAGCTGTTTTTT
TRBJ2-5 | . | . | TRBV4-3 | CASSQVAYGQTQYF | TGCGCCAGCAGCCAAGTCGCGTACGGGCAGACCCAGTACTTC
TRBJ2-5 | . | TRBD2 | TRBV12-3/TRBV12-4 | CASSPHGGEGETQYF | TGTGCCAGCAGTCCCCATGGGGGGGAGGGAGAGACCCAGTACTTC
TRBJ2-1 | . | . | TRBV30 | CACTRGVETYNEQFF | TGTGCCTGCACGAGGGGGGTCGAAACCTACAATGAGCAGTTCTTC
TRBJ1-4 | medium-sized | . | TRBV15 | CATSRESQWEKLFF | TGTGCCACCAGCAGAGAAAGCCAATGGGAAAAACTGTTTTTT
TRBJ1-2 | . | TRBD1 | TRBV7-8 | CASSGQGANYDYTF | TGTGCCAGCAGTGGACAGGGAGCTAACTATGACTACACCTTC
TRBJ2-7 | . | . | TRBV10-3 | CAIKGPTKEQYF | TGTGCCATCAAGGGCCCAACGAAGGAGCAGTACTTC
TRBJ2-1 | . | . | TRBV20-1 | CSALTGDYNEQFF | TGCAGTGCCCTGACGGGCGACTACAATGAGCAGTTCTTC
TRBJ2-5 | . | TRBD2 | TRBV5-1 | CASSPGTSRETQYF | TGCGCCAGCAGCCCCGGGACTAGTCGAGAGACCCAGTACTTC
TRBJ2-2 | . | . | TRBV28 | CASSLWAGELFF | TGTGCCAGCAGTTTGTGGGCCGGGGAGCTGTTTTTT
TRBJ1-6 | few | . | TRBV11-3 | CASSLEGNSPLHF | TGTGCCAGCAGCTTAGAGGGGAATTCACCCCTCCACTTT
TRBJ1-2 | medium-sized | . | TRBV28 | CASSSDPQGSNYGYTF | TGTGCCAGCAGTTCCGATCCCCAGGGTTCTAACTATGGCTACACCTTC
TRBJ2-2 | . | . | TRBV29-1 | CSVEARGGNTGELFF | TGCAGCGTTGAGGCGCGGGGCGGGAACACCGGGGAGCTGTTTTTT
TRBJ2-2 | . | TRBD1 | TRBV29-1 | CSVEKTGVNTGELFF | TGCAGCGTTGAAAAGACAGGGGTGAACACCGGGGAGCTGTTTTTT
TRBJ2-7 | few | . | TRBV4-1 | CASSQEFQWPVAVYEQYF | TGCGCCAGCAGCCAAGAGTTTCAATGGCCTGTGGCGGTCTACGAGCAGTACTTC
TRBJ1-5 | . | . | TRBV4-1 | CASSPGLSNQSQHF | TGCGCCAGCAGCCCGGGACTGAGCAATCAGTCCCAGCATTTT
TRBJ2-1 | . | . | TRBV7-9 | CASSPYRTFDEQFF | TGTGCCAGCAGCCCATACCGGACTTTCGATGAGCAGTTCTTC
TRBJ2-5 | . | . | TRBV20-1 | CSARVGERVSEETQYF | TGCAGTGCTAGAGTGGGGGAGAGGGTCTCTGAAGAGACCCAGTACTTC
TRBJ2-1 | . | TRBD1 | TRBV11-2 | CASSLDIGGSEQSF | TGTGCCAGCAGCTTAGATATAGGGGGCAGTGAGCAGTCCTTC
TRBJ1-5 | once | . | TRBV5-1 | CASSLSGGSNQPQHF | TGCGCCAGCAGCTTGTCGGGGGGTAGCAATCAGCCCCAGCATTTT
TRBJ2-7 | few | . | TRBV15 | CATSRDLVNYEQYF | TGTGCCACCAGTAGAGATCTGGTAAACTACGAGCAGTACTTC
TRBJ1-1 | . | . | TRBV6-5 | CASSYSERDTPEAFF | TGTGCCAGCAGTTACTCGGAGAGAGATACGCCTGAAGCTTTCTTT
TRBJ1-4 | few | . | TRBV6-5 | CASSLTPYNEKLFF | TGTGCCAGCTCGTTGACGCCGTATAATGAAAAACTGTTTTTT
TRBJ2-7 | few | TRBD2 | TRBV7-2 | CASSLAPAGPREQYF | TGTGCCAGCAGCTTAGCTCCAGCGGGGCCCCGGGAGCAGTACTTC
TRBJ2-5 | . | . | TRBV20-1 | CSARRRSQETQYF | TGCAGTGCTAGAAGGCGTTCCCAAGAGACCCAGTACTTC
TRBJ1-3 | . | . | TRBV6-5 | CASSQASGNTIYF | TGTGCCAGCAGTCAAGCCTCTGGAAACACCATATATTTC
TRBJ1-1 | . | . | TRBV4-1 | CASSQGWAATEASF | TGCGCCAGCAGCCAAGGTTGGGCGGCCACTGAAGCTTCCTTT
TRBJ1-2 | medium-sized | TRBD1 | TRBV7-2 | CASSLAGSMDRAGYTF | TGTGCCAGCAGCTTAGCTGGGTCGATGGACAGGGCCGGCTACACCTTC
TRBJ2-3 | few | TRBD2 | TRBV20-1 | CSARDSRLAGGPDTQYF | TGCAGTGCTAGAGATTCGAGACTAGCGGGGGGACCAGATACGCAGTATTTT
TRBJ2-4 | . | TRBD1 | TRBV7-9 | CASSPYDRGLAKNIQYF | TGTGCCAGCAGCCCGTATGACAGGGGCCTAGCCAAAAACATTCAGTACTTC
TRBJ1-3 | . | . | TRBV9 | CASSVGATNTIYF | TGTGCCAGCAGCGTAGGCGCGACGAACACCATATATTTT
TRBJ2-1 | . | . | TRBV7-2 | CASSFGIRGGGQFF | TGTGCCAGCAGCTTTGGTATAAGGGGTGGTGGGCAGTTCTTC
TRBJ2-1 | . | TRBD2 | TRBV6-1 | CASSDVAGLRDEQFF | TGTGCCAGCAGTGACGTAGCGGGGCTTAGGGATGAGCAGTTCTTC